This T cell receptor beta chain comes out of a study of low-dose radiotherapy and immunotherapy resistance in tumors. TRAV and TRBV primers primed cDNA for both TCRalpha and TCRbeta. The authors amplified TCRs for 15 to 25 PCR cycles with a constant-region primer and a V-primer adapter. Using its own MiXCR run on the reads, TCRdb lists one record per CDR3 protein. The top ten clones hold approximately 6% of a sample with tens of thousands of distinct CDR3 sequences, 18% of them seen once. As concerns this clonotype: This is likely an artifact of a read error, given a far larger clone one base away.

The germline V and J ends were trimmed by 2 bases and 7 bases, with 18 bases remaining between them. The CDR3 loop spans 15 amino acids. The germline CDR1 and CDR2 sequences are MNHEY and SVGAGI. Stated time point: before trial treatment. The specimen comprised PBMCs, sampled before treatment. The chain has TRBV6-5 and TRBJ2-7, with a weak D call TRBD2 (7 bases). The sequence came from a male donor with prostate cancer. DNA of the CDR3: TGTGCCAGCAGTTACAGGGGGGGCCCTGGGAATGAGCAGTACTTC. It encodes CASSYRGGPGNEQYF.